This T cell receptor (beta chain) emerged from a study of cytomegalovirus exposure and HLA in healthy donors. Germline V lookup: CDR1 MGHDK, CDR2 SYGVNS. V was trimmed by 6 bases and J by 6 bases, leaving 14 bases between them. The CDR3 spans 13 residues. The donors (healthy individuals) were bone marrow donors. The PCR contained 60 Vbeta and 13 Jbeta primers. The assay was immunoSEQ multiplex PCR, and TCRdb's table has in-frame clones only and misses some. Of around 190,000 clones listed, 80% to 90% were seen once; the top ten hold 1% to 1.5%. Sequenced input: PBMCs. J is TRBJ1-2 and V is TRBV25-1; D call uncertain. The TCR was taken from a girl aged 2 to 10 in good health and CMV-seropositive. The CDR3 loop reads CASSLGIRDGYTF. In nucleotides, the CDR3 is TGTGCCAGCAGCCTCGGGATAAGGGATGGCTACACCTTC.